This T cell receptor (beta chain) is drawn from a study of blood T cell repertoires in COVID-19. Original handling: Quantification of nucleated cells was approximated via reference gene primer amplification. The repertoire was sequenced with immunoSEQ multiplex PCR; TCRdb's copy has only in-frame clones and lacks some. The V and J calls and clone size are taken from that table; D and trimming were inferred from the DNA. The profile covers approximately 400,000 clones, with over 75% appearing a single time and roughly 1.4% taken by the ten largest. The length of the CDR3 is 18 residues. The J segment lost 0 bases and the V segment lost 5 bases, leaving 14 bases of the junction unmatched. CDR1 is SGHRS, CDR2 YFSETQ, per germline. In this sample, this clone turned up once. Participant-given clinical history determined each cohort assignment. Resolution of symptoms, clearance, or two negative PCRs was present in recovered Cohort 3 donors.

The sequence derives from a man in his thirties or forties who had recovered from COVID-19. Sequencing was carried out using PBMCs or T cells enriched from blood (not recorded which). This chain joins TRBV5-1 and TRBJ1-5; 7 nucleotides match TRBD1. The CDR3 protein is CASSSAFGQDYSNQPQHF. CDR3 in DNA: TGCGCCAGCAGTTCAGCATTTGGACAGGATTATAGCAATCAGCCCCAGCATTTT. Full variable domain (remainder filled in from reference TRBV5-1 and TRBJ1-5): KAGVTQTPRYLIKTRGQQVTLSCSPISGHRSVSWYQQTPGQGLQFLFEYFSETQRNKGNFPGRFSGRQFSNSRSEMNVSTLELGDSALYLCASSSAFGQDYSNQPQHFGDGTRLSIL.